The T cell receptor beta chain described here comes from a study of patients and donors after allogeneic stem cell transplantation. MiXCR was run by TCRdb on the RT-PCR reads, yielding one entry per CDR3 protein. The sample lists 150,000 or so distinct CDR3 sequences, 24% occurring once. V lost 1 base and J lost 2, with 1 base in between. The CDR3 is made up of 12 amino acids. The V gene's germline CDR1 is MGHRA and CDR2 YSYEKL. A single count supports this clonotype. This TCR was sampled from a human donor who was either an allogeneic HSCT recipient or a stem cell or donor lymphocyte infusion donor (not recorded which). It is not recorded whose cells these are; they may come from a transplant donor. Specimen: blood, either unsorted or a sorted T cell fraction (not recorded which). The chain has TRBV4-1 and TRBJ2-3; D not resolved. CDR3 region: CASSQVTDTQYF. The DNA of the CDR3 is TGCGCCAGCAGCCAAGTCACAGATACGCAGTATTTT.